These 32 T cell receptor beta chains originate from one sample sequenced in a study of cytomegalovirus exposure and HLA in healthy donors. Researchers ran the PCR with 60 Vbeta and 13 Jbeta primers. Some clones are missing from TCRdb's copy, which holds only in-frame ones; the method was immunoSEQ multiplex PCR. Of some 110,000 clones in the sample, 75% to 90% were seen once. Sequencing was carried out using PBMCs. All receptors come from a man between 25 and 39 years old in good health and CMV-seropositive.

The chain uses TRBV27 and TRBJ2-1; 11 bases are shared with TRBD2. Looked up from germline, CDR1 is MNHEY and CDR2 is SMNVEV (reference sequence). V trimming: 5 bases; J trimming: 3 bases; junction bases outside the gene matches: 12. The CDR3 has 18 residues. CDR3 residues: CASSLSWLAGGNYNEQFF. CDR3 nucleotides: TGTGCCAGCAGTCTCTCCTGGCTAGCGGGGGGTAACTACAATGAGCAGTTCTTC.

This chain uses TRBV5-1 with TRBJ2-1; D possibly corresponds to TRBD2 (5 bases). The CDR3 consists of 15 residues. Trimming took 0 bases from V and 3 from J, leaving 10 bases between them. Germline assignment: CDR1 SGHRS and CDR2 YFSETQ. CDR3 nucleotide sequence: TGCGCCAGCAGCTTGGCCCGGGGTTTCTACAATGAGCAGTTCTTC. Its translation: CASSLARGFYNEQFF.

V is TRBV28 and J is TRBJ2-1, with TRBD2 identical over 10 bases. CDR3 size: 12 residues. Per germline, CDR1 MDHEN and CDR2 SYDVKM. After removal of 8 bases from V and 7 bases from J, the junction contained 2 bases not matched to a gene. The CDR3 nucleotides read TGTGCCAGCCAACTAGCGGGGAATGAGCAGTTCTTC. Translation: CASQLAGNEQFF.

This chain joins TRBV19 and TRBJ1-3; D is undetermined. The V gene's germline CDR1 is LNHDA and CDR2 SQIVND (reference sequence). V was shortened by 3 bases and J by 4 bases, with 13 bases between the two germline ends. The CDR3 is made up of 15 amino acids. The CDR3 sequence: CASSIRTVQGNTIYF. Here the CDR3 DNA reads TGTGCCAGTAGTATCCGGACTGTTCAAGGAAACACCATATATTTT.

This clone was seen only a few times. The V gene is TRBV6-1, the J gene TRBJ1-1; D might be TRBD1 (6 bases). V was shortened by 1 base and J by 6 bases, with 6 bases between the two germline ends. CDR3 size: 12 residues. Per germline, CDR1 MNHNS and CDR2 SASEGT. The CDR3 is CASSEGTAEAFF. CDR3 nucleotide sequence: TGTGCCAGCAGTGAAGGGACAGCTGAAGCTTTCTTT.

The chain uses TRBV4-1 and TRBJ1-1; 8 bases fit TRBD1. Per the germline V gene, CDR1 is MGHRA and CDR2 is YSYEKL. The CDR3 has 14 residues. J gave up 2 bases and V 4 bases, and 3 bases lay outside the gene matches. The CDR3: CASSPGQANTEAFF. Written as DNA, the CDR3 is TGCGCCAGCAGCCCGGGACAGGCTAACACTGAAGCTTTCTTT.

The genes are TRBV4-1 and TRBJ2-7; 9 nucleotides agree with TRBD2. The CDR3 is made up of 15 amino acids. Germline CDR1 reads MGHRA; CDR2 reads YSYEKL. With 4 bases clipped from V and 2 bases from J, the junction kept 6 bases outside the gene matches. DNA of the CDR3: TGCGCCAGCAGCCCCTCACCTAGCGGGGCCTACGAGCAGTACTTC. Its protein is CASSPSPSGAYEQYF.

The chain combines TRBV23-1 with TRBJ1-1; TRBD1 might be the D (6 bases). TRBV23-1 is flagged as an ORF with uncertain function. V was shortened by 4 bases and J by 6 bases, with 24 bases between the two germline ends. The CDR3 is 17 residues long. CDR3 sequence reads: CASSLRGVHRAGSEAFF. The CDR3 DNA follows: TGCGCCAGCAGTCTTCGGGGGGTCCACAGGGCTGGGTCTGAAGCTTTCTTT.

This clone was counted between two and nine times. A junction boundary mismatches the germline segment, possibly from a read error. The V gene is TRBV4-1, the J gene TRBJ1-3; 11 bases line up with TRBD1. The germline CDR1 and CDR2 sequences are MGHRA and YSYEKL. The CDR3 length is 15 residues. The CDR3 spells CASSQDRGRGNTVYF. CDR3 DNA: TGCGCCAGCAGCCAGGACAGGGGGCGCGGAAACACCGTATATTTT.

The chain links TRBV19 to TRBJ2-2; D is ambiguous. Trimming removed 9 bases at V and 1 base at J, with 12 bases between. The CDR3 runs 14 residues. CDR1 is LNHDA, CDR2 SQIVND, per germline (reference sequence). As DNA, the CDR3 is TGTGCCAGCGGGTCCGGAAGGAACACCGGGGAGCTGTTTTTT. It specifies CASGSGRNTGELFF. The whole variable domain, remainder taken from reference TRBV19 and TRBJ2-2, is DGGITQSPKYLFRKEGQNVTLSCEQNLNHDAMYWYRQDPGQGLRLIYYSQIVNDFQKGDIAEGYSVSREKKESFPLTVTSAQKNPTAFYLCASGSGRNTGELFFGEGSRLTVL.

The J gene is TRBJ2-2, the V gene TRBV5-1; D perhaps matches TRBD1 (5 bases). The CDR3 has 15 amino acids. The V end lost 0 bases, the J end lost 4 bases, and 10 bases lay between the germline ends. CDR1 SGHRS and CDR2 YFSETQ come from the germline V gene. This CDR3 reads CASSLGGAATGELFF. For the CDR3, the DNA is TGCGCCAGCAGCTTGGGTGGGGCTGCCACCGGGGAGCTGTTTTTT.

The J gene is TRBJ1-1, the V gene TRBV7-9, with D maybe TRBD1 (6 bases). This CDR3 is built from 13 residues. CDR1 and CDR2 from the germline V gene are SEHNR and FQNEAQ (reference sequence). V was clipped by 5 bases and J by 5 bases, with 12 bases between them. CDR3 DNA sequence: TGTGCCAGCAGCCCACAGGGCGGTACTGAAGCTTTCTTT. It translates to CASSPQGGTEAFF.

J is TRBJ2-7 and V is TRBV4-1; 10 positions match TRBD1. This CDR3 contains 13 residues. The germline CDR1 and CDR2 sequences are MGHRA and YSYEKL. Trimming took 4 bases from V and 7 from J; bases not matched to a gene: 4. As DNA, the CDR3 is TGCGCCAGCAGCCTCGACAGGGGGCAAGAGCAGTACTTC. It translates to CASSLDRGQEQYF.

This sequence joins TRBV2 and TRBJ2-2; the D is unclear. CDR3 length equals 14 residues. In germline, CDR1 is SNHLY, CDR2 FYNNEI. V was trimmed by 2 bases and J by 6 bases, leaving 10 bases between them. The CDR3 is CASSETSAAGELFF. As DNA, the CDR3 is TGTGCCAGCAGTGAAACGTCGGCGGCCGGGGAGCTGTTTTTT.

The chain joins TRBV19 to TRBJ1-5, with D possibly being TRBD1 (6 bases). CDR1 LNHDA and CDR2 SQIVND come from the germline V gene (reference sequence). Trimming pared 1 base from V and 1 base from J, leaving 8 bases between. This CDR3 is 15 amino acids long. As DNA, the CDR3 is TGTGCCAGTAGTATAGGGGGGCTGAGCAATCAGCCCCAGCATTTT. Encoded protein: CASSIGGLSNQPQHF.

V gene TRBV5-4 combines with J gene TRBJ1-1; 8 bases are shared with TRBD1. The CDR3 totals 17 residues. From germline, CDR1 is SGHNT and CDR2 YYREEE (reference sequence). V lost 4 bases and J lost 6; bases outside the gene matches: 17. The CDR3 region has the DNA TGTGCCAGCAGCCTGGAGGGCAGGGGGCGGAAAAGCCCTGAAGCTTTCTTT. Translated: CASSLEGRGRKSPEAFF.

This chain uses TRBV2 with TRBJ1-4; TRBD1 might be the D (5 bases). Germline CDR1 reads SNHLY; CDR2 reads FYNNEI. Trimming took off 3 bases at V and 4 bases at J, with 15 bases between the two ends. The CDR3 has 16 residues. The CDR3 region is CASSDGADGFNEKLFF. The CDR3 DNA reads as TGTGCCAGCAGTGATGGGGCGGACGGTTTTAATGAAAAACTGTTTTTT.

The rearrangement joins TRBV7-2 to TRBJ1-2; no definite D call. V was pared by 5 bases and J by 6 bases, with 13 bases between. CDR1 is SGHTA and CDR2 is FQGNSA in the germline V gene. The length of the CDR3 is 13 residues. CDR3 residues: CASSLARENGYTF. Written as DNA, the CDR3 is TGTGCCAGCAGCCTTGCGAGGGAGAATGGCTACACCTTC.

V usage is TRBV6-6 and J usage is TRBJ1-2, with TRBD1 matching over 8 bases. V shed 5 bases, J shed 4 bases, and the junction held 6 bases outside the gene matches. CDR1 is MNHNY, CDR2 SVGAGI, per germline (reference sequence). This CDR3 is built from 14 residues. DNA of the CDR3: TGTGCCAGCAGTAAACAGGGGGAAGGCTATGGCTACACCTTC. Amino acid sequence: CASSKQGEGYGYTF.

The chain links TRBV10-1 to TRBJ2-7; 11 positions match TRBD1. The CDR3 sequence is 15 residues long. Losses at the gene ends were 6 bases for V and 5 bases for J; bases not matched to a gene: 9. CDR1 and CDR2 from the germline V gene are WNHNN and SYGVQD (reference sequence). The CDR3 loop reads CASSDLGQGANEQYF. DNA for the CDR3: TGCGCCAGCAGCGACCTCGGACAGGGGGCAAACGAGCAGTACTTC.

This clone was seen only a few times. The rearrangement joins TRBV28 to TRBJ1-2; D gene ambiguous. V gave up 7 bases and J gave up 4 bases, with 10 bases separating them. This CDR3 region has 12 residues. The V gene's germline CDR1 is MDHEN and CDR2 SYDVKM. In DNA, the CDR3 is TGTGCCAGCACCAATGTGTTCTATGGCTACACCTTC. Translation gives CASTNVFYGYTF.

The table lists this clone with a few counts. V gene TRBV10-3 combines with J gene TRBJ2-3; possible D gene TRBD2, 6 bases. Germline V CDR1 and CDR2: ENHRY, SYGVKD. The CDR3 sequence is 13 residues long. The V and J ends lost 5 bases and 2 bases respectively, with 8 bases between them. The CDR3 DNA sequence: TGTGCCATCAGTCGGGACTCCACAGATACGCAGTATTTT. This sequence encodes CAISRDSTDTQYF.

The chain links TRBV7-3 to TRBJ1-1, with 7 positions matching TRBD1. This CDR3 is built from 15 residues. V lost 4 bases, J lost 6 bases, and 11 bases stayed unmatched. Germline V gene lookup returns CDR1 SGHTA and CDR2 FQGTGA. The DNA for the CDR3 is TGTGCCAGCAGCTCAGGGGGGCAGGGAGGCGCTGAAGCTTTCTTT. Its protein is CASSSGGQGGAEAFF.

This chain joins TRBV10-3 and TRBJ2-5, with TRBD1 identical over 8 bases. The end of the DNA fits TRBJ2-7 better, so the J call may be wrong. Germline CDR1 is ENHRY and CDR2 is SYGVKD. CDR3 length: 13 amino acids. In DNA form, the CDR3 reads TGTGCCATCAGCGACAGGGGAACCTACGAGCAGTACTTC. Residues: CAISDRGTYEQYF.

The V call is TRBV4-2, the J call TRBJ1-1; D call uncertain. The V and J ends lost 0 bases and 1 base respectively, with 9 bases between them. Germline CDR1 LGHNA, CDR2 YNFKEQ. This CDR3 contains 15 residues. CDR3 in DNA: TGTGCCAGCAGCCAAGACAGAAATGGGAACACTGAAGCTTTCTTT. It encodes CASSQDRNGNTEAFF.

This chain uses TRBV19 with TRBJ2-5; TRBD2 matches at 12 bases. Per germline, CDR1 LNHDA and CDR2 SQIVND (reference sequence). CDR3 size: 16 residues. V dropped 3 bases and J dropped 5; count of bases not matched to a gene: 7. CDR3 DNA sequence: TGTGCCAGTAGTATCAGCCTAGCGGGGGGGGCGGAGACCCAGTACTTC. Translated, it gives CASSISLAGGAETQYF.

The chain couples TRBV19 to TRBJ2-3, with D unresolved. V lost 4 bases to trimming and J lost 0 bases, with 5 bases between them. The CDR3 loop spans 13 amino acids. Looked up from germline, CDR1 is LNHDA and CDR2 is SQIVND (reference sequence). Written as DNA, the CDR3 is TGTGCCAGTAGTAGGCAGAGCACAGATACGCAGTATTTT. As protein: CASSRQSTDTQYF.

The chain carries TRBV4-1 and TRBJ1-4, with 8 nucleotides matching TRBD1. Germline lookup yields CDR1 MGHRA and CDR2 YSYEKL. The CDR3 has 16 amino acids. The trim removed 0 bases at V and 6 bases at J, leaving 6 bases unmatched. CDR3 sequence (DNA): TGCGCCAGCAGCCAAGAGACAGGACAGGGTCATGAAAAACTGTTTTTT. It codes for CASSQETGQGHEKLFF.

The chain is built from TRBV15 and TRBJ2-1; 9 bases align to TRBD2. The junction had 6 bases not matched to a gene; V was cut back by 1 base and J by 8 bases. CDR1 LNHNV and CDR2 YYDKDF come from the germline V gene (reference sequence). The CDR3 is made up of 15 amino acids. In DNA, the CDR3 is TGTGCCACCAGCAGAGGACAGGGACTAGCCCATGAGCAGTTCTTC. It codes for CATSRGQGLAHEQFF.

The rearrangement joins TRBV7-8 to TRBJ1-1, with no clear D. CDR3 length: 14 residues. The germline V and J ends were trimmed by 5 bases and 4 bases, with 14 bases remaining between them. From germline, CDR1 is SGHVS and CDR2 FQNEAQ. CDR3 DNA sequence: TGTGCCAGCAGCCTTTCGACTGGCAGCACTGAAGCTTTCTTT. This gives the protein CASSLSTGSTEAFF.

This clone was seen more than once but under ten times. This sequence joins TRBV5-1 and TRBJ2-4; 9 bases agree with TRBD2. V gave up 0 bases and J gave up 7 bases; unmatched junction bases: 5. This CDR3 is 15 amino acids long. Germline V gives CDR1 SGHRS, CDR2 YFSETQ. CDR3 sequence reads: CASSLAAGGWNIQYF. The CDR3 region has the DNA TGCGCCAGCAGCTTGGCAGCGGGGGGTTGGAACATTCAGTACTTC.

The chain has TRBV7-9 and TRBJ1-2; 10 bases are a match to TRBD1. The CDR3 has 17 residues. J was trimmed by 1 base and V by 3 bases; bases with no gene match: 8. Looked up from germline, CDR1 is SEHNR and CDR2 is FQNEAQ (reference sequence). CDR3 nucleotide sequence: TGTGCCAGCAGCTTCCGGACAGGGGGAAGGGATAACTATGGCTACACCTTC. It is translated as CASSFRTGGRDNYGYTF. Combining the CDR3 with reference TRBV7-9 and TRBJ1-2 gives the whole variable domain DTGVSQNPRHKITKRGQNVTFRCDPISEHNRLYWYRQTLGQGPEFLTYFQNEAQLEKSRLLSDRFSAERPKGSFSTLEIQRTEQGDSAMYLCASSFRTGGRDNYGYTFGSGTRLTVV.